The 19 T cell receptor beta chains below were found in one sample sequenced in a study of T cell responses to AZD1222 COVID-19 vaccine. The protocol was immunoSEQ multiplex PCR, while the TCRdb copy is restricted to in-frame clones and leaves out a portion. The sample yields around 99,000 clones, roughly nine tenths seen once. Here the sequenced sample was peripheral blood, taken on day 0 of AZD1222 vaccination. These receptors were collected from an adult in good health.

The gene calls are TRBV7-2 and TRBJ1-2; D perhaps matches TRBD1 (5 bases). From germline, CDR1 is SGHTA and CDR2 FQGNSA. This CDR3 contains 15 residues. The ends were cut back, 1 base at V and 0 bases at J, with 9 bases in the middle. The CDR3 region has the DNA TGTGCCAGCAGCTTAGGGGGCCAGACTAACTATGGCTACACCTTC. It encodes CASSLGGQTNYGYTF.

The chain is built from TRBV6-2 or TRBV6-3 and TRBJ1-1; 12 bases are shared with TRBD1. The CDR3 is made up of 17 amino acids. V gave up 5 bases and J gave up 4 bases; unmatched junction bases: 11. CDR1 is MNHEY and CDR2 is SVGEGT in the germline V gene. CDR3 region: CASSTRDRGPLGTEAFF. The CDR3 DNA is TGTGCCAGCAGTACACGGGACAGGGGGCCCCTGGGCACTGAAGCTTTCTTT.

V and J are TRBV5-1 and TRBJ2-1, with D unresolved. There are 16 residues in the CDR3. Trimming removed 1 base at V and 2 bases at J, with 13 bases between. CDR1 is SGHRS and CDR2 is YFSETQ in the germline V gene. The CDR3 sequence: CASSLIGPTAYNEQFF. The CDR3 DNA sequence: TGCGCCAGCAGCTTGATAGGACCCACGGCCTACAATGAGCAGTTCTTC.

This clone was observed a handful of times. J is TRBJ2-1 and V is TRBV6-1; 9 bases align to TRBD2. CDR3 size: 16 residues. Germline V CDR1 and CDR2: MNHNS, SASEGT. V was pared by 2 bases and J by 4 bases, with 6 bases of the junction left unmatched. The CDR3, as DNA: TGTGCCAGCAGTGAAACCCCGGGACTAGCTTACAATGAGCAGTTCTTC. It is translated as CASSETPGLAYNEQFF.

The chain joins TRBV6-5 to TRBJ2-7; weak D call: TRBD2 (6 bases). This CDR3 has 12 amino acids. V was shortened by 7 bases and J by 9 bases, with 16 bases between the two germline ends. Germline CDR1 reads MNHEY; CDR2 reads SVGAGI. CDR3 sequence (DNA): TGTGCCAGCAATGTGATCAACGGGGGGCAGTACTTC. This encodes CASNVINGGQYF.

The chain recombines TRBV2 with TRBJ1-2; 12 positions agree with TRBD1. V was pared by 9 bases and J by 6 bases, with 11 bases of the junction left unmatched. CDR1 is SNHLY, CDR2 FYNNEI, per germline. This CDR3 has 15 amino acids. Written as DNA, the CDR3 is TGTGCCAGGGGAGACCCGGGACAGGGGGCCCATGGCTACACCTTC. This encodes CARGDPGQGAHGYTF. Together with reference TRBV2 and TRBJ1-2, the CDR3 gives the full variable domain: EPEVTQTPSHQVTQMGQEVILRCVPISNHLYFYWYRQILGQKVEFLVSFYNNEISEKSEIFDDQFSVERPDGSNFTLKIRSTKLEDSAMYFCARGDPGQGAHGYTFGSGTRLTVV.

This clone has a single count. The chain is built from TRBV19 and TRBJ1-5; no definite D call. In germline, CDR1 is LNHDA, CDR2 SQIVND (reference sequence). The length of the CDR3 is 16 residues. Trimming took off 1 base at V and 0 bases at J, with 10 bases between the two ends. DNA of the CDR3: TGTGCCAGTAGTATAGGTCGACACGTTAGCAATCAGCCCCAGCATTTT. Its protein product is CASSIGRHVSNQPQHF. Looking up the rest from reference TRBV19 and TRBJ1-5 gives the full variable domain: DGGITQSPKYLFRKEGQNVTLSCEQNLNHDAMYWYRQDPGQGLRLIYYSQIVNDFQKGDIAEGYSVSREKKESFPLTVTSAQKNPTAFYLCASSIGRHVSNQPQHFGDGTRLSIL.

This chain joins TRBV27 and TRBJ1-2, with a weak D call TRBD1 (6 bases). The CDR3 is made up of 14 amino acids. Germline loops: CDR1 MNHEY, CDR2 SMNVEV (reference sequence). Trimming took 5 bases from V and 2 from J, leaving 12 bases between them. The CDR3 spells CASSPNGGNYGYTF. In DNA form, the CDR3 reads TGTGCCAGCAGTCCCAACGGGGGCAACTATGGCTACACCTTC.

The chain joins TRBV3-1 (or the pseudogene TRBV3-2) to TRBJ2-1; 7 nucleotides line up with TRBD2. The J segment lost 8 bases and the V segment lost 6 bases, leaving 7 bases of the junction unmatched. This CDR3 region has 13 residues. Germline V CDR1 and CDR2: LGHDT, YNNKEL (reference sequence). The DNA of the CDR3 is TGTGCCAGCAGGGGCGGGAGTCTATATGAGCAGTTCTTC. Translation gives CASRGGSLYEQFF.

The J gene is TRBJ1-6, the V gene TRBV4-1, with D possibly TRBD1 on 5 matching bases. The CDR3 totals 14 residues. Per germline, CDR1 MGHRA and CDR2 YSYEKL. V shed 4 bases and J shed 6 bases, with 10 bases lying between them. CDR3 residues: CASSPRDVNSPLHF. CDR3 DNA sequence: TGCGCCAGCAGCCCCCGGGACGTTAATTCACCCCTCCACTTT.

This clone was seen just once. The genes are TRBV6-1 and TRBJ1-5, with 11 bases matching TRBD1. CDR1 is MNHNS, CDR2 SASEGT, per germline. V trimming: 4 bases; J trimming: 2 bases; junction bases outside the gene matches: 10. The CDR3 covers 18 residues. In DNA form, the CDR3 reads TGTGCCAGCAGTGCCGGGACAGGGGGGTATCGGGGCAATCAGCCCCAGCATTTT. This encodes CASSAGTGGYRGNQPQHF.

The V gene is TRBV7-9, the J gene TRBJ1-2; 7 bases are shared with TRBD1. The CDR3 sequence is 15 residues long. Germline V gene data show CDR1 as SEHNR and CDR2 as FQNEAQ (reference sequence). With V trimmed by 1 base and J by 4 bases, 6 bases remained unmatched. CDR3 residues: CASSLGTQGIYGYTF. CDR3 nucleotides: TGTGCCAGCAGCTTAGGTACACAGGGGATCTATGGCTACACCTTC.

This clone was recorded only once. V usage is TRBV5-1 and J usage is TRBJ2-4, with TRBD1 as a possible D gene (6 bases). The germline V gene has CDR1 SGHRS and CDR2 YFSETQ. The CDR3 loop spans 14 amino acids. V gave up 0 bases and J gave up 7 bases, with 11 bases separating them. The CDR3 DNA is TGCGCCAGCAGCTTGGGACAGGTTGAGAACATTCAGTACTTC. This encodes CASSLGQVENIQYF.

The chain recombines TRBV18 with TRBJ1-6; tentatively, D is TRBD1 (5 bases). CDR1 and CDR2 from the germline V gene are KGHSH and LQKENI. V lost 5 bases to trimming and J lost 0 bases, with 14 bases between them. This CDR3 region has 17 residues. Here the CDR3 reads CASSSRGDGSYNSPLHF. In nucleotides, the CDR3 is TGTGCCAGCTCATCCCGGGGGGACGGCTCCTATAATTCACCCCTCCACTTT.

The V and J genes are TRBV29-1 and TRBJ2-7; 8 bases match TRBD1. This CDR3 is 11 amino acids long. Per the germline V gene, CDR1 is SQVTM and CDR2 is ANQGSEA. V shed 7 bases and J 6 bases; nucleotides not matched to a gene: 5. DNA for the CDR3: TGCAGCGGAGGACAGGGCTCCGAGCAGTACTTC. It specifies CSGGQGSEQYF.

The chain joins TRBV11-2 to TRBJ2-7, with D perhaps matching TRBD2 (6 bases). V lost 5 bases and J 1 base, leaving 12 bases between the germline ends. Germline V gives CDR1 SGHAT, CDR2 FQNNGV. The CDR3 consists of 14 residues. CDR3: CASSPGLPSYEQYF. DNA for the CDR3: TGTGCCAGCAGCCCGGGACTCCCTTCCTACGAGCAGTACTTC. Supplemented by reference TRBV11-2 and TRBJ2-7, the full variable domain reads EAGVAQSPRYKIIEKRQSVAFWCNPISGHATLYWYQQILGQGPKLLIQFQNNGVVDDSQLPKDRFSAERLKGVDSTLKIQPAKLEDSAVYLCASSPGLPSYEQYFGPGTRLTVT.

J is TRBJ1-1 and V is TRBV12-3 or TRBV12-4; D is unclear. There are 13 residues in the CDR3. V shed 3 bases and J shed 5 bases, with 10 bases lying between them. CDR3 loop: CASSFKAGTEAFF. The CDR3 nucleotides read TGTGCCAGCAGTTTCAAGGCGGGGACTGAAGCTTTCTTT.

The chain has TRBV3-1 (or the pseudogene TRBV3-2) and TRBJ1-1; 9 bases are shared with TRBD1. The germline CDR1 and CDR2 sequences are LGHDT and YNNKEL (reference sequence). The CDR3 has 13 amino acids. After removal of 1 base from V and 11 bases from J, the junction contained 5 bases not matched to a gene. The CDR3 loop reads CASSQVMTGGAFF. The CDR3 nucleotides read TGTGCCAGCAGCCAAGTGATGACAGGGGGTGCTTTCTTT.

This clone was observed a single time. DNA for the CDR3: TGTGCCAGCAGTCCCACGGGCCTGAATCAGCCCCAGCATTTT. Encoded protein: CASSPTGLNQPQHF. The chain carries TRBV11-2 and TRBJ1-5; no reliable D call. The length of the CDR3 is 14 residues. Looked up from germline, CDR1 is SGHAT and CDR2 is FQNNGV. V lost 6 bases, J lost 4 bases, and 13 bases lay in between.